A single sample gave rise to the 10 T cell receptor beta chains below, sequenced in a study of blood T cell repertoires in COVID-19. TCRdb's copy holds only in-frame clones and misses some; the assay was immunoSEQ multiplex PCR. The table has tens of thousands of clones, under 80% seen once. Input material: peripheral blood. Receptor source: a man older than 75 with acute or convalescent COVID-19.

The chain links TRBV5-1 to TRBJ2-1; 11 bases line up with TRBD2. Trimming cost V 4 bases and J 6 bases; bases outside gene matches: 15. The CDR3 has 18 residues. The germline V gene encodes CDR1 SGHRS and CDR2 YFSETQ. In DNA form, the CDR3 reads TGCGCCAGCAGCCGATCGTCTAGCGGGAGGCCACCCGGCAATGAGCAGTTCTTC. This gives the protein CASSRSSSGRPPGNEQFF.

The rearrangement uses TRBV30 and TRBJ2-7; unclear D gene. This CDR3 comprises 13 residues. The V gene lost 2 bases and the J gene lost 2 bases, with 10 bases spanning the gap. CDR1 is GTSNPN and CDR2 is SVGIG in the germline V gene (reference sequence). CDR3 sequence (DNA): TGTGCCTGGAGTCGACAAGGCCCCTACGAGCAGTACTTC. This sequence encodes CAWSRQGPYEQYF.

The CDR3 loop is CASSADMNTEAFF. CDR3 nucleotides: TGTGCCAGCAGCGCAGATATGAACACTGAAGCTTTCTTT. This rearrangement joins TRBV9 to TRBJ1-1; D is unclear. In germline, CDR1 is SGDLS, CDR2 YYNGEE. The germline V and J ends were trimmed by 3 bases and 0 bases, with 6 bases remaining between them. This CDR3 region has 13 residues.

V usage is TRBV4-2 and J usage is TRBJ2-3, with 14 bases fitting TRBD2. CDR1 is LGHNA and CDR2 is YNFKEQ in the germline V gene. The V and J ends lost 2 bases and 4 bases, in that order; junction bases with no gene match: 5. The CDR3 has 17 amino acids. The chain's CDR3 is CASSQKPTSGGADTQYF. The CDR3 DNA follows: TGTGCCAGCAGCCAAAAACCGACTAGCGGGGGGGCAGATACGCAGTATTTT.

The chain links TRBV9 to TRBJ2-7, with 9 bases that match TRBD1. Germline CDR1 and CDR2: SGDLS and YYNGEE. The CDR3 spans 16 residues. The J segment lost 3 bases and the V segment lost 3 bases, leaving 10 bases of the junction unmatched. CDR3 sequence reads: CASSEGPPGQGYEQYF. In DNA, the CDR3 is TGTGCCAGCAGCGAGGGCCCCCCGGGACAGGGCTACGAGCAGTACTTC.

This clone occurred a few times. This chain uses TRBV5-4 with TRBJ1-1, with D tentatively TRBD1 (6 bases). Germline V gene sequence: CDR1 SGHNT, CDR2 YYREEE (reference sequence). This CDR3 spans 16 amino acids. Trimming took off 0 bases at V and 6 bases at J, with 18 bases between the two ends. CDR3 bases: TGTGCCAGCAGCTTGGCCAAAGGGGGTGGGGCCGCTGAAGCTTTCTTT. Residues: CASSLAKGGGAAEAFF.

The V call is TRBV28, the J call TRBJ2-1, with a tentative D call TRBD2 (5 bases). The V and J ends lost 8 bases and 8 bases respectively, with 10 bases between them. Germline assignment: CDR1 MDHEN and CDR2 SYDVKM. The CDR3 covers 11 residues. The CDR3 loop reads CASGKRDEQFF. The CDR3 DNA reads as TGTGCCAGCGGGAAGAGGGATGAGCAGTTCTTC.

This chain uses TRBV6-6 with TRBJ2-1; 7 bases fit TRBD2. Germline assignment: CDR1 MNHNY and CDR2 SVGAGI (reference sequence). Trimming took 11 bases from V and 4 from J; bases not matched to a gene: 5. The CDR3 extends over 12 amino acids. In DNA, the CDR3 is TGTGCCTCCCAGCGGGGTTACAATGAGCAGTTCTTC. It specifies CASQRGYNEQFF.

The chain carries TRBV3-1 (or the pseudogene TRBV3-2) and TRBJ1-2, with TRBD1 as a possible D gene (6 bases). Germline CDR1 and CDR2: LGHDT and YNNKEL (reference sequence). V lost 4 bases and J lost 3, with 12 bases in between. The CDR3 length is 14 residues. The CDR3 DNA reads TGTGCCAGCAGCCCGGGGGGCAGGGACTATGGCTACACCTTC. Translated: CASSPGGRDYGYTF.

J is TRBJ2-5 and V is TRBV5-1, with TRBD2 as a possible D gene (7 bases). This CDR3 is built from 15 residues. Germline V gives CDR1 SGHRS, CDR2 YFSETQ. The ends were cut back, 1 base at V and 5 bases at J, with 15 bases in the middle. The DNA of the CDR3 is TGCGCCAGCAGCTTGACAGGGAGCGGGATGGAGACCCAGTACTTC. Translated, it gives CASSLTGSGMETQYF.